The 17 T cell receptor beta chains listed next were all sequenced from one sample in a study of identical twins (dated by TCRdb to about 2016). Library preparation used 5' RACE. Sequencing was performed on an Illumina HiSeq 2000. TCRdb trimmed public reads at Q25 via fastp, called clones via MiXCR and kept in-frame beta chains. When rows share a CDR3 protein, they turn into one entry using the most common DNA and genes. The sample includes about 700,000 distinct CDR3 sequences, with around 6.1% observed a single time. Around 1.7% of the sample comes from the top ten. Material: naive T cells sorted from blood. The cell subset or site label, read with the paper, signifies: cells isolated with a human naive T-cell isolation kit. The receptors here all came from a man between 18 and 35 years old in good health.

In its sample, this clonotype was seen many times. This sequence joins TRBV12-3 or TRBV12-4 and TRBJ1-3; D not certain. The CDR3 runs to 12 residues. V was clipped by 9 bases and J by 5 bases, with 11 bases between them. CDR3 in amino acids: CASPAWRNTIYF. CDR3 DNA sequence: TGTGCCAGTCCGGCGTGGCGAAACACCATATATTTT.

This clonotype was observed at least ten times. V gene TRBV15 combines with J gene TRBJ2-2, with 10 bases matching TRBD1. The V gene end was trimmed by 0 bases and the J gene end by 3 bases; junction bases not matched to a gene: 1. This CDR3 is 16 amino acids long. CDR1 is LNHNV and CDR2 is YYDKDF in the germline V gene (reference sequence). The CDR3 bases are TGTGCCACCAGCAGAGAGACAGGGGGCCACACCGGGGAGCTGTTTTTT. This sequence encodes CATSRETGGHTGELFF.

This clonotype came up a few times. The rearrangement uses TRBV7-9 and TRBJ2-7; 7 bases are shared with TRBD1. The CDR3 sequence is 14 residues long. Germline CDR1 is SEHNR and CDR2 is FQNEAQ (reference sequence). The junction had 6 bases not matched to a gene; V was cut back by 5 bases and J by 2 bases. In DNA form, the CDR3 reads TGTGCCAGCAGCATTTCAGGACAGGCCTACGAGCAGTACTTC. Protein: CASSISGQAYEQYF.

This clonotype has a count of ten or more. CDR3 DNA: TGTGCCACCAGCAACCCCGGGACTTCTAGCACAGATACGCAGTATTTT. This encodes CATSNPGTSSTDTQYF. The gene calls are TRBV15 and TRBJ2-3; possible D gene TRBD2, 6 bases. Between the trimmed V and J ends, which lost 4 bases and 0 bases, there was a span of 14 bases. CDR1 is LNHNV and CDR2 is YYDKDF in the germline V gene (reference sequence). The CDR3 extends over 16 amino acids.

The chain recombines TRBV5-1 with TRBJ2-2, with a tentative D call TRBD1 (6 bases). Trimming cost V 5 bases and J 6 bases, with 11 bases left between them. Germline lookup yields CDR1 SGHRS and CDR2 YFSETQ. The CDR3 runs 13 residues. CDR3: CASRLQGPGELFF. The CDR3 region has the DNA TGCGCCAGCAGGCTTCAGGGGCCCGGGGAGCTGTTTTTT.

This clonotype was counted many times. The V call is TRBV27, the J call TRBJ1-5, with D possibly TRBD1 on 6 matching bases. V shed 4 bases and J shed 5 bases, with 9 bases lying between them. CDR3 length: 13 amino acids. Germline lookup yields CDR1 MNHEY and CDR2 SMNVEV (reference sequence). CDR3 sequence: CASSYRVDQPQHF. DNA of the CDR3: TGTGCCAGCAGTTACAGGGTGGATCAGCCCCAGCATTTT.

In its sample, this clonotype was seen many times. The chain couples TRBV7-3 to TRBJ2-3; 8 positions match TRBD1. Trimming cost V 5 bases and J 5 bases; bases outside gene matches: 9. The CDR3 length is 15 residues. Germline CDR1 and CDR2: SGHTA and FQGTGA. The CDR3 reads CASSAQTGAGDTQYF. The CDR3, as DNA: TGTGCCAGCAGCGCCCAGACAGGGGCGGGAGATACGCAGTATTTT.

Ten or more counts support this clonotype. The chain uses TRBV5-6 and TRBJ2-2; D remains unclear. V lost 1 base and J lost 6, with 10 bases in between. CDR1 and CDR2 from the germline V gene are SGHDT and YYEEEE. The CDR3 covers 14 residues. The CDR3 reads CASSLLPEPGELFF. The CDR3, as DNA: TGTGCCAGCAGCTTGTTGCCCGAGCCCGGGGAGCTGTTTTTT.

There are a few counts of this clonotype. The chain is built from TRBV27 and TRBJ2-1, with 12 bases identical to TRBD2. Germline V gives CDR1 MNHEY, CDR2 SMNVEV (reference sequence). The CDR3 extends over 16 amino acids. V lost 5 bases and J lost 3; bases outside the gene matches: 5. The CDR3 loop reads CASSPLAGGIYNEQFF. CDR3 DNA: TGTGCCAGCAGTCCACTAGCGGGAGGCATCTACAATGAGCAGTTCTTC.

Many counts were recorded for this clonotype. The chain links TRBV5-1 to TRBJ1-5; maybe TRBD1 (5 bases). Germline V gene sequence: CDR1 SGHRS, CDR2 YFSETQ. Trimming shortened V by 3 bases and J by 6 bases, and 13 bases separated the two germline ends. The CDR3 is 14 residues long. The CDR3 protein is CASSSRGGSQPQHF. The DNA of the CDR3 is TGCGCCAGCAGCTCCCGTGGGGGTAGTCAGCCCCAGCATTTT.

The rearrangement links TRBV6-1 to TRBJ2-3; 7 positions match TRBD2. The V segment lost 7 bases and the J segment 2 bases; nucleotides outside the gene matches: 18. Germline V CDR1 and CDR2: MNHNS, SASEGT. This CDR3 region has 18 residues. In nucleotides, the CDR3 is TGTGCCAGCAAGGGGAGGGCACGGGGACCCCTCATCACAGATACGCAGTATTTT. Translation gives CASKGRARGPLITDTQYF.

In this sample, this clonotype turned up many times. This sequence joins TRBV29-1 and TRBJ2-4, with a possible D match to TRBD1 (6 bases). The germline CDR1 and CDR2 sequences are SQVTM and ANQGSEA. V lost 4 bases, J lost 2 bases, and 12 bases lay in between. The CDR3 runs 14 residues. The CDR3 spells CSVGLGAPKNIQYF. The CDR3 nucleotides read TGCAGCGTTGGGCTGGGGGCCCCCAAAAACATTCAGTACTTC.

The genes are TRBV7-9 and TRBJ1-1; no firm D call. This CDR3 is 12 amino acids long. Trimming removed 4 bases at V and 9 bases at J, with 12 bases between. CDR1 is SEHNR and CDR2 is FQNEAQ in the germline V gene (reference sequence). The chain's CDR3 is CASSSREGKAFF. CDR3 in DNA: TGTGCCAGCAGCTCCAGAGAGGGTAAAGCTTTCTTT.

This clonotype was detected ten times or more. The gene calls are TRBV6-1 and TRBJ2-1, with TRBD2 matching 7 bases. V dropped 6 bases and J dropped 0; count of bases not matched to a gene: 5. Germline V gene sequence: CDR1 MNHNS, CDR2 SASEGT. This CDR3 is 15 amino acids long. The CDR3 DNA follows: TGTGCCAGCAGAACACTAGCGACCTCCTACAATGAGCAGTTCTTC. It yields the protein CASRTLATSYNEQFF.

The CDR3 sequence: CASRPGAAEAFF. As DNA, the CDR3 is TGTGCCAGCAGACCAGGGGCCGCTGAAGCTTTCTTT. This rearrangement joins TRBV7-9 to TRBJ1-1, with D perhaps matching TRBD1 (6 bases). The V end was cut by 6 bases, the J end by 6 bases, with 11 bases between. The V gene's germline CDR1 is SEHNR and CDR2 FQNEAQ (reference sequence). This CDR3 is built from 12 residues.

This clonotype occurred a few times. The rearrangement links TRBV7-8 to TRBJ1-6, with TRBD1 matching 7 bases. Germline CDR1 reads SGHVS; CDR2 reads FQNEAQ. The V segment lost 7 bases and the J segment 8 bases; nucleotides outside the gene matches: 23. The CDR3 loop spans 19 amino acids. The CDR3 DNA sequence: TGTGCCAGCACAACCTCCCCCACCGGGACAGATTTTCCCGATTCACCCCTCCACTTT. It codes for CASTTSPTGTDFPDSPLHF.

The CDR3, as DNA: TGCGCCAGCAGCCCTGGACTAGCGGGGGGGACCACAGATACGCAGTATTTT. Translating it yields CASSPGLAGGTTDTQYF. The chain combines TRBV5-1 with TRBJ2-3, with 15 bases matching TRBD2. The germline gives CDR1 SGHRS, CDR2 YFSETQ. After removal of 4 bases from V and 2 bases from J, the junction contained 5 bases not matched to a gene. The CDR3 length is 17 residues.